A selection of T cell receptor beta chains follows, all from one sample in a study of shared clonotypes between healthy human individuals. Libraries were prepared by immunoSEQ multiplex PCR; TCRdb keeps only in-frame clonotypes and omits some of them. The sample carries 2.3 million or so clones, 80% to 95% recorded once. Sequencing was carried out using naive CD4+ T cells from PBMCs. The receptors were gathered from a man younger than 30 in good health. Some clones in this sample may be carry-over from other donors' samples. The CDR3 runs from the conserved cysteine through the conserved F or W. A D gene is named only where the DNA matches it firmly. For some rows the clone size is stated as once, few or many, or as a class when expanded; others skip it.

CDR3 DNA: TGTGCCAGCAGCTTTCCTAGCGGGAGAGGAGGGAACATTCAGTACTTC
CDR3 protein: CASSFPSGRGGNIQYF
J gene: TRBJ2-4
V gene: TRBV11-2
D gene: TRBD2
clone size: NA
CDR3 length: 16

CDR3 DNA: TGCGCCAGCAGCTTGTTAGGGACAGGGGGTTACAATGAGCAGTTCTTC
CDR3 protein: CASSLLGTGGYNEQFF
J gene: TRBJ2-1
V gene: TRBV5-1
D gene: TRBD1
clone size: NA
CDR3 length: 16

CDR3 DNA: TGCGCCAGCAGCCAAGGATGGACTAGCGGCTTCCAAGAGACCCAGTACTTC
CDR3 protein: CASSQGWTSGFQETQYF
J gene: TRBJ2-5
V gene: TRBV4-1
D gene: TRBD2
clone size: NA
CDR3 length: 17

CDR3 DNA: TGTGCCAGCAGTTACAACAGGCGGCAGTACTACGAGCAGTACTTC
CDR3 protein: CASSYNRRQYYEQYF
J gene: TRBJ2-7
V gene: TRBV6-5
D gene: NA
clone size: NA
CDR3 length: 15

CDR3 DNA: TGTGCCAGCAGCTTACTACCCAGGGCTCGCTATGGCTACACCTTC
CDR3 protein: CASSLLPRARYGYTF
J gene: TRBJ1-2
V gene: TRBV7-2
D gene: NA
clone size: NA
CDR3 length: 15

CDR3 DNA: TGCGCCAGCAGCGCGGGACAGTTGAACACTGAAGCTTTCTTT
CDR3 protein: CASSAGQLNTEAFF
J gene: TRBJ1-1
V gene: TRBV5-1
D gene: TRBD1
clone size: NA
CDR3 length: 14

CDR3 DNA: TGTGCCAGTAGTCCCCTCGGGCAGTCTGGGGCCAACGTCCTGACTTTC
CDR3 protein: CASSPLGQSGANVLTF
J gene: TRBJ2-6
V gene: TRBV19
D gene: NA
clone size: NA
CDR3 length: 16

CDR3 DNA: TGTGCCAGCTCCCCGGGCGGGGACGTCCAAGAGACCCAGTACTTC
CDR3 protein: CASSPGGDVQETQYF
J gene: TRBJ2-5
V gene: TRBV18
D gene: NA
clone size: NA
CDR3 length: 15

CDR3 DNA: TGCGCCAGCAGCCGGGACAACCAGAACACCGGGGAGCTGTTTTTT
CDR3 protein: CASSRDNQNTGELFF
J gene: TRBJ2-2
V gene: TRBV4-3
D gene: NA
clone size: NA
CDR3 length: 15

CDR3 DNA: TGTGCCAGCAGGGGGGGCACCGGGGAGCTGTTTTTT
CDR3 protein: CASRGGTGELFF
J gene: TRBJ2-2
V gene: TRBV11-3
D gene: NA
clone size: NA
CDR3 length: 12

CDR3 DNA: TGTGCCAGCTCACCACCCCGGACATTGACGAACACCGGGGAGCTGTTTTTT
CDR3 protein: CASSPPRTLTNTGELFF
J gene: TRBJ2-2
V gene: TRBV18
D gene: NA
clone size: NA
CDR3 length: 17

CDR3 DNA: TGTGCCAGCAGCTCTTATAGCGGGAGGGACGAGCAGTACTTC
CDR3 protein: CASSSYSGRDEQYF
J gene: TRBJ2-7
V gene: TRBV7-2
D gene: TRBD2
clone size: NA
CDR3 length: 14

CDR3 DNA: TGCGCCAGCAGCCTACTAGCGGGTAGCTCCTACAATGAGCAGTTCTTC
CDR3 protein: CASSLLAGSSYNEQFF
J gene: TRBJ2-1
V gene: TRBV5-1
D gene: TRBD2
clone size: NA
CDR3 length: 16

CDR3 DNA: TGTGCCAGCAGCTTGGACAGATCCTATGGCTACACCTTC
CDR3 protein: CASSLDRSYGYTF
J gene: TRBJ1-2
V gene: TRBV5-4
D gene: NA
clone size: NA
CDR3 length: 13

CDR3 DNA: TGTGCCAGCAGCTTGGCCGGGGGGGGCAGCAATCAGCCCCAGCATTTT
CDR3 protein: CASSLAGGGSNQPQHF
J gene: TRBJ1-5
V gene: TRBV5-4
D gene: NA
clone size: once
CDR3 length: 16

CDR3 DNA: TGTGCCAGCAGTACCCGACTAGCGGGAGTCTACGAGCAGTACTTC
CDR3 protein: CASSTRLAGVYEQYF
J gene: TRBJ2-7
V gene: TRBV6-5
D gene: TRBD2
clone size: NA
CDR3 length: 15

CDR3 DNA: TGTGCCAGCTCACCGAGGGTTAGCTATAGCAATCAGCCCCAGCATTTT
CDR3 protein: CASSPRVSYSNQPQHF
J gene: TRBJ1-5
V gene: TRBV18
D gene: NA
clone size: NA
CDR3 length: 16

CDR3 DNA: TGTGCCAGCAGGTCCGTGGACGGGGAGCTGTTTTTT
CDR3 protein: CASRSVDGELFF
J gene: TRBJ2-2
V gene: TRBV28
D gene: NA
clone size: NA
CDR3 length: 12

CDR3 DNA: TGTGCCAGCAGTGAAGCGCTGAGAGGATACGCTGAAGCTTTCTTT
CDR3 protein: CASSEALRGYAEAFF
J gene: TRBJ1-1
V gene: TRBV6-1
D gene: NA
clone size: NA
CDR3 length: 15

CDR3 DNA: TGTGCCAGCAGCCGTGTCCCGGTTGGGGGCCTTTACGAGCAGTACTTC
CDR3 protein: CASSRVPVGGLYEQYF
J gene: TRBJ2-7
V gene: TRBV4-2
D gene: NA
clone size: NA
CDR3 length: 16

CDR3 DNA: TGCGCCAGCAGCTTATCCCCCGTTGGGGAGGCTAATGAAAAACTGTTTTTT
CDR3 protein: CASSLSPVGEANEKLFF
J gene: TRBJ1-4
V gene: TRBV5-1
D gene: NA
clone size: NA
CDR3 length: 17

CDR3 DNA: TGTGCCAGCAGCTTTGGGTTGTTCTTC
CDR3 protein: CASSFGLFF
J gene: TRBJ2-1
V gene: TRBV12-1
D gene: NA
clone size: NA
CDR3 length: 9

CDR3 DNA: TGCGCCAGCAGCTATGGAGCGGTAGCGGTCAATGAGCAGTTCTTC
CDR3 protein: CASSYGAVAVNEQFF
J gene: TRBJ2-1
V gene: TRBV5-1
D gene: NA
clone size: NA
CDR3 length: 15

CDR3 DNA: TGTGCCAGCAGCCCCCCCGGGACAGCGAACACCGGGGAGCTGTTTTTT
CDR3 protein: CASSPPGTANTGELFF
J gene: TRBJ2-2
V gene: TRBV5-4
D gene: TRBD1
clone size: once
CDR3 length: 16

CDR3 DNA: TGTGCCAGCAGCGCCCCCGGGAGGGGCCATACGCAGTATTTT
CDR3 protein: CASSAPGRGHTQYF
J gene: TRBJ2-3
V gene: TRBV9
D gene: TRBD2
clone size: NA
CDR3 length: 14

CDR3 DNA: TGTGCCTGGTCGAGAGGGGAAAAACTGTTTTTT
CDR3 protein: CAWSRGEKLFF
J gene: TRBJ1-4
V gene: TRBV30
D gene: NA
clone size: few
CDR3 length: 11

CDR3 DNA: TGTGCCAGCAGTATCTTGGGACAGGGGCCTGAAGCTTTCTTT
CDR3 protein: CASSILGQGPEAFF
J gene: TRBJ1-1
V gene: TRBV6-5
D gene: TRBD1
clone size: NA
CDR3 length: 14

CDR3 DNA: TGCAGCGTTGAGGGACTAGCGGAAGAGACCCAGTACTTC
CDR3 protein: CSVEGLAEETQYF
J gene: TRBJ2-5
V gene: TRBV29-1
D gene: TRBD2
clone size: NA
CDR3 length: 13

CDR3 DNA: TGTGCCAGCAGCAGTACGGCGGATCGGACCGCCTCTGGGGCCAACGTCCTGACTTTC
CDR3 protein: CASSSTADRTASGANVLTF
J gene: TRBJ2-6
V gene: TRBV21-1
D gene: NA
clone size: NA
CDR3 length: 19

CDR3 DNA: TGTGCCAGCACCCCCCCCGGCCCATCGGTCGGCACTGAAGCTTTCTTT
CDR3 protein: CASTPPGPSVGTEAFF
J gene: TRBJ1-1
V gene: TRBV9
D gene: NA
clone size: NA
CDR3 length: 16

CDR3 DNA: TGTGCCAGCAGCTTTTGGTCAGGAGACACAGATACGCAGTATTTT
CDR3 protein: CASSFWSGDTDTQYF
J gene: TRBJ2-3
V gene: TRBV5-5
D gene: NA
clone size: once
CDR3 length: 15

CDR3 DNA: TGTGCCAGCGGATGGACAGCCCAAGAGACCCAGTACTTC
CDR3 protein: CASGWTAQETQYF
J gene: TRBJ2-5
V gene: TRBV7-9
D gene: NA
clone size: NA
CDR3 length: 13

CDR3 DNA: TGTGCCAGCAGCTACCGGGACAGGGAAGCGGAGCCCCAGCATTTT
CDR3 protein: CASSYRDREAEPQHF
J gene: TRBJ1-5
V gene: TRBV4-2
D gene: TRBD1
clone size: few
CDR3 length: 15

CDR3 DNA: TGTGCCAGCAGCTTATCGAGGGATCGCTACGAGCAGTACTTC
CDR3 protein: CASSLSRDRYEQYF
J gene: TRBJ2-7
V gene: TRBV7-8
D gene: NA
clone size: NA
CDR3 length: 14

CDR3 DNA: TGTGCCAGCAGCCAAGATCTCGCCTGGGCCAGGGCCTACGAGCAGTACTTC
CDR3 protein: CASSQDLAWARAYEQYF
J gene: TRBJ2-7
V gene: TRBV4-2
D gene: NA
clone size: NA
CDR3 length: 17

CDR3 DNA: TGTGCCTGGAGTCCGACAAGTATTGACCACAATGAGCAGTTCTTC
CDR3 protein: CAWSPTSIDHNEQFF
J gene: TRBJ2-1
V gene: TRBV30
D gene: NA
clone size: NA
CDR3 length: 15

CDR3 DNA: TGTGCCAGCAGTTTGGGCGTTTACGAGCAGTACTTC
CDR3 protein: CASSLGVYEQYF
J gene: TRBJ2-7
V gene: TRBV28
D gene: NA
clone size: NA
CDR3 length: 12

CDR3 DNA: TGCGCCAGCAGGGCCATAGCGGACTTCTACAATGAGCAGTTCTTC
CDR3 protein: CASRAIADFYNEQFF
J gene: TRBJ2-1
V gene: TRBV5-1
D gene: NA
clone size: NA
CDR3 length: 15

CDR3 DNA: TGTGCCAGCAGCTTAGATCGTAGGGATGCAGATACGCAGTATTTT
CDR3 protein: CASSLDRRDADTQYF
J gene: TRBJ2-3
V gene: TRBV11-2
D gene: NA
clone size: NA
CDR3 length: 15

CDR3 DNA: TGTGCCTGCACAGGGACTAGCTCCTACAATGAGCAGTTCTTC
CDR3 protein: CACTGTSSYNEQFF
J gene: TRBJ2-1
V gene: TRBV30
D gene: TRBD2
clone size: NA
CDR3 length: 14

CDR3 DNA: TGTGCCAGCAGCTTGGGCCAGAACTCCTACGAGCAGTACTTC
CDR3 protein: CASSLGQNSYEQYF
J gene: TRBJ2-7
V gene: TRBV9
D gene: NA
clone size: NA
CDR3 length: 14

CDR3 DNA: TGCGCCAGCAGCCAAGAGACAGGGACCTCCTACAATGAGCAGTTCTTC
CDR3 protein: CASSQETGTSYNEQFF
J gene: TRBJ2-1
V gene: TRBV4-1
D gene: TRBD1
clone size: once
CDR3 length: 16

CDR3 DNA: TGTGCTAGTGGTTTGGTACCGGGAGAGGATGAGCAGTTCTTC
CDR3 protein: CASGLVPGEDEQFF
J gene: TRBJ2-1
V gene: TRBV12-5
D gene: NA
clone size: NA
CDR3 length: 14

CDR3 DNA: TGTGCCAGCAGCTTAGAAACTTTGGGATCAGCTTTCTTT
CDR3 protein: CASSLETLGSAFF
J gene: TRBJ1-1
V gene: TRBV11-2
D gene: NA
clone size: NA
CDR3 length: 13

CDR3 DNA: TGTGCCAGCAGCCCGGACAGGGCGAGGAGAACTGAAGCTTTCTTT
CDR3 protein: CASSPDRARRTEAFF
J gene: TRBJ1-1
V gene: TRBV7-8
D gene: TRBD1
clone size: NA
CDR3 length: 15

CDR3 DNA: TGTGCCAGCAGTTACTCGGGGGTGACCTACGAGCAGTACTTC
CDR3 protein: CASSYSGVTYEQYF
J gene: TRBJ2-7
V gene: TRBV6-5
D gene: NA
clone size: NA
CDR3 length: 14

CDR3 DNA: TGTGCCATCAAAAAGACAGGGATGAACACTGAAGCTTTCTTT
CDR3 protein: CAIKKTGMNTEAFF
J gene: TRBJ1-1
V gene: TRBV10-3
D gene: TRBD1
clone size: NA
CDR3 length: 14

CDR3 DNA: TGTGCCACACGAAGACAGGCCTATAATTCACCCCTCCACTTT
CDR3 protein: CATRRQAYNSPLHF
J gene: TRBJ1-6
V gene: TRBV6-5
D gene: NA
clone size: NA
CDR3 length: 14

CDR3 DNA: TGTGCCAGCAGCTCCGAACTAGCGGGCGCCTACAATGAGCAGTTCTTC
CDR3 protein: CASSSELAGAYNEQFF
J gene: TRBJ2-1
V gene: TRBV7-9
D gene: TRBD2
clone size: NA
CDR3 length: 16

CDR3 DNA: TGTGCCAGTAGTTCACCCCCGTCGGGACAGGGGGCTGCCGGCGGGGAGCTGTTTTTT
CDR3 protein: CASSSPPSGQGAAGGELFF
J gene: TRBJ2-2
V gene: TRBV19
D gene: TRBD1
clone size: once
CDR3 length: 19

CDR3 DNA: TGTGCCAGCAGCTTATCGGGACGGGGGACAGATACGCAGTATTTT
CDR3 protein: CASSLSGRGTDTQYF
J gene: TRBJ2-3
V gene: TRBV7-6
D gene: NA
clone size: NA
CDR3 length: 15

CDR3 DNA: TGTGCCAGCAGCTTTTTAGCGGGAGGTTCCAATGAGCAGTTCTTC
CDR3 protein: CASSFLAGGSNEQFF
J gene: TRBJ2-1
V gene: TRBV11-2
D gene: TRBD2
clone size: NA
CDR3 length: 15

CDR3 DNA: TGTGCCACCAGCAGAGGACAGGGGAATCAGCCCCAGCATTTT
CDR3 protein: CATSRGQGNQPQHF
J gene: TRBJ1-5
V gene: TRBV15
D gene: TRBD1
clone size: NA
CDR3 length: 14

CDR3 DNA: TGTGCCAGCAGGGGACAGGGACCCTATGGCTACACCTTC
CDR3 protein: CASRGQGPYGYTF
J gene: TRBJ1-2
V gene: TRBV28
D gene: TRBD1
clone size: NA
CDR3 length: 13